The 32 T cell receptor beta chains presented below share a single source sample, sequenced in a study of blood T cell repertoires in COVID-19. The repertoire was sequenced with immunoSEQ multiplex PCR; TCRdb's copy has only in-frame clones and lacks some. The repertoire holds 130,000 to 150,000 clones, with roughly 81% as singletons. Sequencing was performed on peripheral blood. The source of these receptors is a human donor with acute or convalescent COVID-19. The donor label of this sample is uncertain.

CDR3 coding DNA: TGTGCCACTACCCCCTGGGGCGGGGGGCTCACAGATACGCAGTATTTT. The encoded protein is CATTPWGGGLTDTQYF. This sequence joins TRBV19 and TRBJ2-3; 8 nucleotides match TRBD2. V was pared by 10 bases and J by 2 bases, with 14 bases of the junction left unmatched. CDR1 is LNHDA, CDR2 SQIVND, per germline (reference sequence). The CDR3 extends over 16 amino acids.

This chain uses TRBV6-5 with TRBJ1-5; perhaps TRBD1 as D (6 bases). V was cut by 8 bases and J by 2 bases, with 16 bases left in between. Germline loops: CDR1 MNHEY, CDR2 SVGAGI. The CDR3 contains 15 residues. The CDR3 DNA sequence: TGTGCCAGCGACCAAAGGGGGAGTGGCAATCAGCCCCAGCATTTT. Amino acid sequence: CASDQRGSGNQPQHF.

This clone has a handful of counts. CDR3 sequence (DNA): TGTGCCAGCAGTTTGGCCGGACTTAATCAGCCCCAGCATTTT. This codes for CASSLAGLNQPQHF. The V call is TRBV27, the J call TRBJ1-5; no reliable D call. Germline loops: CDR1 MNHEY, CDR2 SMNVEV (reference sequence). V lost 3 bases, J lost 4 bases, and 10 bases lay in between. The CDR3 totals 14 residues.

The V call is TRBV14, the J call TRBJ1-2, with 9 nucleotides matching TRBD1. V trimming: 2 bases; J trimming: 8 bases; junction bases outside the gene matches: 6. There are 14 residues in the CDR3. Germline V gene data show CDR1 as SGHDN and CDR2 as FVKESK. The CDR3 DNA follows: TGTGCCAGCAGCCAACCGGGACAGGGAGAGGGCTACACCTTC. Translation gives CASSQPGQGEGYTF.

This clone was observed a few times. The chain recombines TRBV5-1 with TRBJ2-3; a weak D match, TRBD2 (5 bases). This CDR3 contains 13 residues. Germline CDR1 SGHRS, CDR2 YFSETQ. V was pared by 4 bases and J by 1 base, with 7 bases between. CDR3 coding DNA: TGCGCCAGCAGCCAAGCGGGCACAGATACGCAGTATTTT. It is translated as CASSQAGTDTQYF.

The chain is built from TRBV11-2 and TRBJ1-1, with TRBD1 matching 7 bases. V was pared by 5 bases and J by 7 bases, with 13 bases of the junction left unmatched. CDR3 length: 15 amino acids. CDR1 and CDR2 (germline): SGHAT, FQNNGV. As DNA, the CDR3 is TGTGCCAGCAGCACAAGATTGACAGGGATGGGTGAAGCTTTCTTT. It codes for CASSTRLTGMGEAFF.

This clone was seen a single time. V gene TRBV28 combines with J gene TRBJ1-1; D not resolved. The V gene lost 3 bases and the J gene lost 1 base, with 6 bases spanning the gap. Looked up from germline, CDR1 is MDHEN and CDR2 is SYDVKM. This CDR3 comprises 13 residues. CDR3 bases: TGTGCCAGCAGTTTCCCGGGGAACACTGAAGCTTTCTTT. Its translation: CASSFPGNTEAFF.

The genes are TRBV18 and TRBJ1-1; TRBD1 matches 10 bases. V shed 3 bases and J 5 bases; nucleotides not matched to a gene: 6. The germline gives CDR1 KGHSH, CDR2 LQKENI. The CDR3 runs 15 residues. The CDR3 here is CASSPYGTGETEAFF. CDR3 coding DNA: TGTGCCAGCTCACCGTACGGGACAGGGGAAACTGAAGCTTTCTTT. Drawing the rest from reference TRBV18 and TRBJ1-1, the complete variable domain is NAGVMQNPRHLVRRRGQEARLRCSPMKGHSHVYWYRQLPEEGLKFMVYLQKENIIDESGMPKERFSAEFPKEGPSILRIQQVVRGDSAAYFCASSPYGTGETEAFFGQGTRLTVV.

The CDR3 loop reads CASSPGQNQPEETQYF. Written as DNA, the CDR3 is TGTGCCAGCAGCCCCGGACAGAACCAGCCCGAAGAGACCCAGTACTTC. This chain connects TRBV7-9 to TRBJ2-5; D might be TRBD1 (6 bases). The CDR3 is made up of 16 amino acids. Germline-derived CDR1 and CDR2 are SEHNR and FQNEAQ (reference sequence). The V end lost 5 bases, the J end lost 3 bases, and 19 bases lay between the germline ends.

The chain carries TRBV13 and TRBJ2-5, with D possibly TRBD2 on 5 matching bases. CDR1 PRHDT and CDR2 FYEKMQ come from the germline V gene (reference sequence). V was clipped by 8 bases and J by 7 bases, with 17 bases between them. This CDR3 contains 13 residues. The DNA for the CDR3 is TGTGCCAGCTCCCCCGGGGTCACGGGGACCCAGTACTTC. Protein: CASSPGVTGTQYF.

In its sample, this clone was seen a few times. The rearrangement joins TRBV29-1 to TRBJ1-1; D may be TRBD1 (5 bases). Germline V gene data show CDR1 as SQVTM and CDR2 as ANQGSEA. The V end was cut by 4 bases, the J end by 0 bases, with 12 bases between. The CDR3 is 14 residues long. CDR3 sequence (DNA): TGCAGCGTTGTAAGACAGCCGATGAACACTGAAGCTTTCTTT. Protein sequence: CSVVRQPMNTEAFF.

This clone has only one observation. V gene TRBV6-5 combines with J gene TRBJ2-1; 7 bases line up with TRBD2. The CDR3 covers 15 residues. Germline V gene data show CDR1 as MNHEY and CDR2 as SVGAGI. Trimming at V came to 5 bases and at J to 4 bases, leaving 8 bases not matched to a gene. CDR3 sequence (DNA): TGTGCCAGCAGTCACCGACTAGCCGAATACAATGAGCAGTTCTTC. It encodes CASSHRLAEYNEQFF.

J is TRBJ1-2 and V is TRBV3-1 (or the pseudogene TRBV3-2), with unresolved D. CDR1 and CDR2 from the germline V gene are LGHDT and YNNKEL (reference sequence). V was pared by 3 bases and J by 6 bases, with 14 bases between. This CDR3 is built from 14 residues. The CDR3 spells CASSHTIGSHGYTF. The CDR3 region has the DNA TGTGCCAGCAGCCACACCATTGGGAGCCATGGCTACACCTTC.

This clone was detected a few times. The J gene is TRBJ2-1, the V gene TRBV30, with a tentative D call TRBD1 (7 bases). The CDR3 sequence is 14 residues long. Germline V gives CDR1 GTSNPN, CDR2 SVGIG (reference sequence). The V end was cut by 2 bases, the J end by 7 bases, with 15 bases between. CDR3 region: CAWSPRGTSNEQFF. The CDR3 bases are TGTGCCTGGAGTCCCAGGGGGACTTCTAATGAGCAGTTCTTC. Full variable domain (missing parts from reference TRBV30 and TRBJ2-1): SQTIHQWPATLVQPVGSPLSLECTVEGTSNPNLYWYRQAAGRGLQLLFYSVGIGQISSEVPQNLSASRPQDRQFILSSKKLLLSDSGFYLCAWSPRGTSNEQFFGPGTRLTVL.

This chain links TRBV2 with TRBJ2-2, with 8 nucleotides matching TRBD1. Germline CDR1 and CDR2: SNHLY and FYNNEI. The V gene end was trimmed by 3 bases and the J gene end by 7 bases; junction bases not matched to a gene: 4. The CDR3 sequence is 14 residues long. For the CDR3, the DNA is TGTGCCAGCAGTGATCAGGGGGCGGTCGGGGAGCTGTTTTTT. Its protein is CASSDQGAVGELFF.

This chain links TRBV30 with TRBJ1-3, with D unresolved. This CDR3 comprises 13 residues. Germline V gene data show CDR1 as GTSNPN and CDR2 as SVGIG (reference sequence). Trimming removed 2 bases from V and 2 bases from J, with 7 bases in between. The CDR3, as DNA: TGTGCCTGGAGTCTCTCTCCTGGAAACACCATATATTTT. Its translation is CAWSLSPGNTIYF.

V usage is TRBV6-5 and J usage is TRBJ1-1; unclear D gene. V lost 8 bases to trimming and J lost 6 bases, with 13 bases between them. Germline-derived CDR1 and CDR2 are MNHEY and SVGAGI. The CDR3 has 12 amino acids. CDR3 coding DNA: TGTGCCAGCGGTCTAACTCTCGCTGAAGCTTTCTTT. Its translation is CASGLTLAEAFF.

The chain is built from TRBV24-1 and TRBJ2-5; a possible D gene is TRBD2 (6 bases). Germline V gene data show CDR1 as KGHDR and CDR2 as SFDVKD. Trimming stripped 1 base from V and 2 bases from J, with 19 bases between. This CDR3 contains 18 residues. Here the CDR3 DNA reads TGTGCCACCAGTGATTTCAGGAGGAGGGGATGGGGACAAGAGACCCAGTACTTC. Its translation: CATSDFRRRGWGQETQYF.

V and J are TRBV2 and TRBJ1-1; D ambiguous. Germline CDR1 SNHLY, CDR2 FYNNEI. Trimming shortened V by 10 bases and J by 4 bases, and 16 bases separated the two germline ends. CDR3 length equals 13 residues. CDR3 in DNA: TGTGCCACCTCTCTAGGTCCGGGCACTGAAGCTTTCTTT. This codes for CATSLGPGTEAFF.

The chain has TRBV7-9 and TRBJ2-1, with 12 bases identical to TRBD2. CDR3 size: 16 residues. CDR1 and CDR2 (germline): SEHNR, FQNEAQ (reference sequence). Unmatched junction bases numbered 14, after V lost 6 bases and J lost 11 bases. CDR3 nucleotide sequence: TGTGCCAGCAGTTTACTAGCGGGGGGCATCCTTGGGCAGCAGTTCTTC. Residues: CASSLLAGGILGQQFF.

V and J are TRBV6-5 and TRBJ1-2; D call uncertain. Trimming shortened V by 4 bases and J by 7 bases, and 13 bases separated the two germline ends. The CDR3 sequence is 13 residues long. Germline values: CDR1 MNHEY, CDR2 SVGAGI. CDR3: CASSFTEGTGYTF. For the CDR3, the DNA is TGTGCCAGCAGTTTTACAGAGGGTACTGGCTACACCTTC.

The V call is TRBV9, the J call TRBJ1-4; no clear D gene. Germline-derived CDR1 and CDR2 are SGDLS and YYNGEE. CDR3 length: 15 amino acids. The germline V and J ends were trimmed by 4 bases and 8 bases, with 18 bases remaining between them. The CDR3 is CASSPRRSRGEKLFF. The CDR3 region has the DNA TGTGCCAGCAGCCCGCGTCGGTCCCGAGGGGAAAAACTGTTTTTT.

The V and J genes are TRBV2 and TRBJ1-2, with D perhaps matching TRBD1 (5 bases). The ends were cut back, 3 bases at V and 5 bases at J, with 7 bases in the middle. The CDR3 runs to 12 residues. The germline V gene encodes CDR1 SNHLY and CDR2 FYNNEI. CDR3 DNA sequence: TGTGCCAGCAGTGACCGACAGTATGGCTACACCTTC. Protein sequence: CASSDRQYGYTF.

CDR3 residues: CASSVVANEQFF. CDR3 in DNA: TGTGCCAGCAGCGTAGTAGCAAATGAGCAGTTCTTC. V usage is TRBV9 and J usage is TRBJ2-1; D call uncertain. With 0 bases removed from V and 7 bases from J, the gap between germline ends came to 5 bases. This CDR3 is built from 12 residues. Germline CDR1 SGDLS, CDR2 YYNGEE.

The J gene is TRBJ1-1, the V gene TRBV5-1; D unresolved. The V gene lost 4 bases and the J gene lost 4 bases, with 11 bases spanning the gap. Germline CDR1 reads SGHRS; CDR2 reads YFSETQ. The CDR3 contains 13 residues. DNA of the CDR3: TGCGCCAGCAGCCTCATACTCTCCACTGAAGCTTTCTTT. It is translated as CASSLILSTEAFF.

The gene calls are TRBV19 and TRBJ1-5, with a possible D match to TRBD1 (5 bases). V was clipped by 3 bases and J by 2 bases, with 8 bases between them. The CDR3 length is 14 residues. Germline V lookup: CDR1 LNHDA, CDR2 SQIVND (reference sequence). In nucleotides, the CDR3 is TGTGCCAGTAGTATCCTACAGGGCAATCAGCCCCAGCATTTT. Translated, it gives CASSILQGNQPQHF.

The chain has TRBV7-9 and TRBJ1-2; maybe TRBD1 (6 bases). Trimming left V 6 bases short and J 3 bases short, with 17 bases between. The CDR3 consists of 15 residues. Germline CDR1 is SEHNR and CDR2 is FQNEAQ (reference sequence). CDR3 sequence: CASRRLRDNDYGYTF. The CDR3 DNA sequence: TGTGCCAGCAGGCGTCTTCGGGACAACGACTATGGCTACACCTTC.

The genes are TRBV7-2 and TRBJ2-2, with 10 nucleotides matching TRBD2. Germline V lookup: CDR1 SGHTA, CDR2 FQGNSA. V lost 2 bases, J lost 2 bases, and 11 bases stayed unmatched. The CDR3 spans 19 residues. For the CDR3, the DNA is TGTGCCAGCAGCTTAATCGGACTAGCGGTCCTGGGAAACACCGGGGAGCTGTTTTTT. It translates to CASSLIGLAVLGNTGELFF.

This chain links TRBV30 with TRBJ2-3; a weak D match, TRBD2 (5 bases). CDR1 and CDR2 (germline): GTSNPN, SVGIG (reference sequence). The CDR3 extends over 15 amino acids. V lost 3 bases to trimming and J lost 0 bases, with 13 bases between them. The CDR3 coding sequence is TGTGCCTGGAGCCCCCGGGGAGCTAGCACAGATACGCAGTATTTT. Translated, it gives CAWSPRGASTDTQYF.

The chain recombines TRBV10-3 with TRBJ2-7; D call uncertain. The CDR3 sequence is 13 residues long. The V gene's germline CDR1 is ENHRY and CDR2 SYGVKD. V gave up 4 bases and J gave up 1 base, with 8 bases separating them. The CDR3 region is CAISVDTSYEQYF. CDR3 DNA: TGTGCCATCAGTGTCGACACTTCCTACGAGCAGTACTTC.

CDR3 sequence: CASSQHPGQGNTGELFF. For the CDR3, the DNA is TGCGCCAGCAGCCAACATCCGGGACAGGGGAACACCGGGGAGCTGTTTTTT. The chain employs TRBV5-1 and TRBJ2-2; 9 bases agree with TRBD1. The V gene end was trimmed by 4 bases and the J gene end by 1 base; junction bases not matched to a gene: 8. Germline V CDR1 and CDR2: SGHRS, YFSETQ. This CDR3 is 17 amino acids long. Looking up the rest from reference TRBV5-1 and TRBJ2-2 gives the full variable domain: KAGVTQTPRYLIKTRGQQVTLSCSPISGHRSVSWYQQTPGQGLQFLFEYFSETQRNKGNFPGRFSGRQFSNSRSEMNVSTLELGDSALYLCASSQHPGQGNTGELFFGEGSRLTVL.

The chain joins TRBV6-5 to TRBJ1-2, with D uncertain. Germline values: CDR1 MNHEY, CDR2 SVGAGI. This CDR3 contains 13 residues. The V end was cut by 8 bases, the J end by 2 bases, with 12 bases between. CDR3 region: CASCLEGNYGYTF. The CDR3 bases are TGTGCCAGCTGCTTGGAGGGAAACTATGGCTACACCTTC.